The 21 T cell receptor beta chains given below trace back to one sample, sequenced in a study of T cells in Graves' hyperthyroidism and ophthalmopathy. Amplified regions were TCR beta CDR3 sequences from RNA transcripts. First-round RT-PCR of the TCR CDR3 relied on the HTBI primer set. In TCRdb, the multiplex PCR reads were re-called with MiXCR into one record per CDR3 protein. The table includes approximately 600,000 distinct CDR3 sequences, less than 25% detected once. The material sequenced was blood. Source of these receptors: a man aged 30 to 39 with Graves' ophthalmopathy.

The rearrangement joins TRBV28 to TRBJ2-1; D ambiguous. In germline, CDR1 is MDHEN, CDR2 SYDVKM. There are 12 residues in the CDR3. The ends were cut back, 10 bases at V and 0 bases at J, with 7 bases in the middle. The CDR3 protein is CATFNSYNEQFF. The CDR3 nucleotides are TGTGCCACCTTTAACTCCTACAATGAGCAGTTCTTC.

This clonotype has just a few counts. The chain uses TRBV29-1 and TRBJ2-1, with TRBD2 identical over 12 bases. Losses at the gene ends were 7 bases for V and 8 bases for J; bases not matched to a gene: 9. Germline assignment: CDR1 SQVTM and CDR2 ANQGSEA. The CDR3 is 14 amino acids. CDR3 bases: TGCAGCGCTCTTGGACTAGCGGGAACCCATGAGCAGTTCTTC. It specifies CSALGLAGTHEQFF.

This clonotype has at least ten counts. The CDR3, as DNA: TGCAGTGCTCGTTCGCCGGGCCACAGGGGGTCCGATACGCAGTATTTT. Amino acid sequence: CSARSPGHRGSDTQYF. This rearrangement joins TRBV20-1 to TRBJ2-3; 8 bases are shared with TRBD1. With V trimmed by 5 bases and J by 6 bases, 16 bases remained unmatched. Germline values: CDR1 DFQATT, CDR2 SNEGSKA (reference sequence). This CDR3 spans 16 amino acids.

The CDR3 DNA follows: TGCGCCAGCAGCCGCGACAGAGGGAAGGAGACCCAGTACTTC. Translating gives CASSRDRGKETQYF. This chain links TRBV4-1 with TRBJ2-5; D may match TRBD1 or TRBD2 (5 bases each). Deletions cut 4 bases from V and 5 bases from J, with 14 bases between. The CDR3 covers 14 residues. From germline, CDR1 is MGHRA and CDR2 YSYEKL.

The CDR3 coding sequence is TGTGCCAGCAGTGAAGACAGGATCGGTTCACCCCTCCACTTT. Translating it yields CASSEDRIGSPLHF. The J gene is TRBJ1-6, the V gene TRBV25-1, with D perhaps matching TRBD1 (6 bases). The CDR3 sequence is 14 residues long. V was shortened by 2 bases and J by 9 bases, with 11 bases between the two germline ends. Germline values: CDR1 MGHDK, CDR2 SYGVNS.

This chain uses TRBV6-1 with TRBJ1-5, with D tentatively TRBD1 (6 bases). Germline CDR1 is MNHNS and CDR2 is SASEGT. The V end was cut by 5 bases, the J end by 0 bases, with 11 bases between. The CDR3 spans 15 residues. For the CDR3, the DNA is TGTGCCAGCAGTCCGGACAGACATAGCAATCAGCCCCAGCATTTT. It encodes CASSPDRHSNQPQHF.

V usage is TRBV20-1 and J usage is TRBJ1-6, with 10 bases lining up with TRBD1. The junction had 13 bases not matched to a gene; V was cut back by 2 bases and J by 9 bases. Germline V gene lookup returns CDR1 DFQATT and CDR2 SNEGSKA (reference sequence). CDR3 length: 17 amino acids. This CDR3 reads CSARQPNPGQGSSPLHF. CDR3 sequence (DNA): TGCAGTGCTAGACAACCCAACCCGGGACAGGGGAGTTCACCCCTCCACTTT.

The chain uses TRBV25-1 and TRBJ1-2, with D perhaps matching TRBD1 (6 bases). This CDR3 is built from 16 residues. Germline assignment: CDR1 MGHDK and CDR2 SYGVNS. V was shortened by 3 bases and J by 8 bases, with 22 bases between the two germline ends. The CDR3 protein is CASSDQGTKGVYGYTF. In DNA, the CDR3 is TGTGCCAGCAGTGACCAGGGGACAAAGGGCGTCTACGGCTACACCTTC.

This clonotype occurred many times. The chain combines TRBV7-2 with TRBJ2-7, with D possibly being TRBD2 (7 bases). This CDR3 contains 13 residues. CDR1 and CDR2 from the germline V gene are SGHTA and FQGNSA. The V end was cut by 2 bases, the J end by 7 bases, with 12 bases between. CDR3: CASSLRGGREQYF. CDR3 nucleotides: TGTGCCAGCAGCTTAAGGGGGGGTCGGGAGCAGTACTTC.

Of note for this clonotype: The final CDR3 position lacks the conserved phenylalanine or tryptophan, pointing to a likely read error. The gene calls are TRBV2 and TRBJ2-7, with D perhaps matching TRBD2 (6 bases). The CDR3 spans 13 residues. Trimming stripped 7 bases from V and 3 bases from J, with 13 bases between. CDR1 and CDR2 from the germline V gene are SNHLY and FYNNEI. The CDR3 is CASIGGKNYEQYL. The CDR3 DNA is TGTGCCAGCATAGGCGGGAAAAACTACGAGCAGTACCTC.

This clonotype was observed a few times. J is TRBJ2-7 and V is TRBV10-3, with 10 bases that match TRBD2. The CDR3 extends over 15 amino acids. Losses at the gene ends were 6 bases for V and 2 bases for J; bases not matched to a gene: 7. CDR1 and CDR2 (germline): ENHRY, SYGVKD. The DNA of the CDR3 is TGTGCCATCAGGGGGGAGAGCGGGAGGGCCTACGAGCAGTACTTC. Translation gives CAIRGESGRAYEQYF.

This clonotype was found many times. The rearrangement uses TRBV3-1 and TRBJ2-1, with D possibly matching TRBD1 (6 bases). The ends were cut back, 0 bases at V and 5 bases at J, with 14 bases in the middle. This CDR3 contains 16 residues. The V gene's germline CDR1 is LGHDT and CDR2 YNNKEL (reference sequence). The DNA of the CDR3 is TGTGCCAGCAGCCAAGAGTCGGGACACGAAAACAATGAGCAGTTCTTC. Residues: CASSQESGHENNEQFF.

This clonotype was found a few times. This chain uses TRBV28 with TRBJ1-2; 8 bases agree with TRBD1. The CDR3 spans 16 residues. Germline CDR1 and CDR2: MDHEN and SYDVKM. Trimming at V came to 2 bases and at J to 7 bases, leaving 12 bases not matched to a gene. The chain's CDR3 is CASSLGTGPSLGGYTF. The CDR3 bases are TGTGCCAGCAGTTTAGGGACAGGACCCTCTTTGGGTGGCTACACCTTC.

As concerns this clonotype: A much larger clone differs by one base, so this may be a read error. The J gene is TRBJ2-2, the V gene TRBV30; D may be TRBD2 (6 bases). V shed 8 bases and J shed 4 bases, with 20 bases lying between them. Germline V gene lookup returns CDR1 GTSNPN and CDR2 SVGIG (reference sequence). CDR3 length: 15 amino acids. DNA of the CDR3: TGTGCCCGGACTGAGGGCGGGGTGGTCACCGGGGAGCTGTTTTTT. Protein sequence: CARTEGGVVTGELFF.

This chain uses TRBV6-4 with TRBJ1-4; no firm D call. The germline gives CDR1 MRHNA, CDR2 SNTAGT. The ends were cut back, 5 bases at V and 7 bases at J, with 11 bases in the middle. The CDR3 length is 13 residues. In nucleotides, the CDR3 is TGTGCCAGCAGTTTCACTCGAGGTGAAAAACTGTTTTTT. It encodes CASSFTRGEKLFF.

This clonotype showed up just a few times. The chain links TRBV7-2 to TRBJ2-5, with 7 bases identical to TRBD1. The V segment lost 5 bases and the J segment 5 bases; nucleotides outside the gene matches: 11. CDR1 and CDR2 (germline): SGHTA, FQGNSA. The CDR3 runs to 15 residues. CDR3 loop: CASSPRQGPPETQYF. The CDR3 DNA reads TGTGCCAGCAGCCCCAGACAGGGCCCGCCGGAGACCCAGTACTTC.

The rearrangement joins TRBV5-6 to TRBJ2-1; 12 bases are a match to TRBD2. Germline V lookup: CDR1 SGHDT, CDR2 YYEEEE. V lost 2 bases, J lost 10 bases, and 7 bases stayed unmatched. The CDR3 length is 15 residues. CDR3 residues: CASSFETSGSREQFF. DNA of the CDR3: TGTGCCAGCAGCTTTGAGACTAGCGGGAGCCGGGAGCAGTTCTTC.

This clonotype was recorded a few times. The chain recombines TRBV7-6 with TRBJ1-1; tentatively, D is TRBD1 (6 bases). CDR3 length equals 17 residues. With 0 bases removed from V and 0 bases from J, the gap between germline ends came to 14 bases. The germline gives CDR1 SGHVS, CDR2 FNYEAQ. CDR3 loop: CASSLARGPTMNTEAFF. Here the CDR3 DNA reads TGTGCCAGCAGCTTAGCGCGGGGGCCTACGATGAACACTGAAGCTTTCTTT.

The V call is TRBV5-1, the J call TRBJ2-7; 7 bases fit TRBD1. Germline trimming cut 1 base from V and 2 bases from J; bases unmatched to any gene: 9. Germline CDR1 reads SGHRS; CDR2 reads YFSETQ. The CDR3 consists of 16 residues. The CDR3 DNA sequence: TGCGCCAGCAGCTTGTATTTTGGACAGGTGGCCTACGAGCAGTACTTC. This translates into CASSLYFGQVAYEQYF.

Remarks on this clonotype: Its ends do not fully match the called genes, so a read error is possible. The chain is built from TRBV7-9 and TRBJ2-3, with 10 bases that match TRBD1. The CDR3 consists of 19 residues. The germline V gene encodes CDR1 SEHNR and CDR2 FQNEAQ (reference sequence). CDR3 nucleotides: TGTGCCAGCAGCCTCCCGGGACAGGGGAGTGGGGGCTTCACAAATACGCAGTATTTT. Translating it yields CASSLPGQGSGGFTNTQYF.

This clonotype was observed a handful of times. V is TRBV28 and J is TRBJ2-1; 13 positions match TRBD2. The junction had 8 bases not matched to a gene; V was cut back by 7 bases and J by 8 bases. The CDR3 runs 15 residues. CDR1 and CDR2 from the germline V gene are MDHEN and SYDVKM. The DNA of the CDR3 is TGTGCCAGCAACCTACTAGCGGGAGGGCGCGATGAGCAGTTCTTC. Translated, it gives CASNLLAGGRDEQFF.